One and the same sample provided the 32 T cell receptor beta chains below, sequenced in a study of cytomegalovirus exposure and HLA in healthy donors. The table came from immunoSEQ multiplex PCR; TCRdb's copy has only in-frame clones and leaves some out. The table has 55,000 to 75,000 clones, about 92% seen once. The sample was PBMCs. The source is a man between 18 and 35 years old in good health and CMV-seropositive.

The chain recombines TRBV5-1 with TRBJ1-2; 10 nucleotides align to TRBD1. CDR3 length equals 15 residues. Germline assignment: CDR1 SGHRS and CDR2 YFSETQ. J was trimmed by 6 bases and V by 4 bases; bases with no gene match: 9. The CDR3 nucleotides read TGCGCCAGCAGCGCGGGACAGGGGCATAGAGATGGCTACACCTTC. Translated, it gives CASSAGQGHRDGYTF. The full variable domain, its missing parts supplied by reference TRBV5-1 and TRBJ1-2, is KAGVTQTPRYLIKTRGQQVTLSCSPISGHRSVSWYQQTPGQGLQFLFEYFSETQRNKGNFPGRFSGRQFSNSRSEMNVSTLELGDSALYLCASSAGQGHRDGYTFGSGTRLTVV.

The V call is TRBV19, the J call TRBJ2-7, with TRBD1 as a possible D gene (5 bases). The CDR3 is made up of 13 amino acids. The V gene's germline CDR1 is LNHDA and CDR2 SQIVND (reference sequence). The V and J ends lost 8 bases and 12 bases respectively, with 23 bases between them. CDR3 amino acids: CASSDRDPKGMYF. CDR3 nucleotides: TGTGCCAGTTCCGACCGAGATCCAAAGGGGATGTACTTC.

CDR3 in amino acids: CASSVASASGETQYF. DNA of the CDR3: TGTGCCAGCAGCGTAGCGTCAGCGTCGGGGGAGACCCAGTACTTC. This chain joins TRBV9 and TRBJ2-5; tentatively, D is TRBD2 (5 bases). The CDR3 has 15 amino acids. V lost 0 bases to trimming and J lost 5 bases, with 14 bases between them. Germline V gene sequence: CDR1 SGDLS, CDR2 YYNGEE. Full variable domain (missing parts from reference TRBV9 and TRBJ2-5): DSGVTQTPKHLITATGQRVTLRCSPRSGDLSVYWYQQSLDQGLQFLIQYYNGEERAKGNILERFSAQQFPDLHSELNLSSLELGDSALYFCASSVASASGETQYFGPGTRLLVL.

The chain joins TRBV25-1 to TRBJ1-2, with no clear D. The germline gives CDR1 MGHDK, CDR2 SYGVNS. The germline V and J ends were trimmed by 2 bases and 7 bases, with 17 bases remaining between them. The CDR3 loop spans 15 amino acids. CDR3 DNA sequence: TGTGCCAGCAGTGAACCATACAGACCGTTTGGTGGCTACACCTTC. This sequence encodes CASSEPYRPFGGYTF.

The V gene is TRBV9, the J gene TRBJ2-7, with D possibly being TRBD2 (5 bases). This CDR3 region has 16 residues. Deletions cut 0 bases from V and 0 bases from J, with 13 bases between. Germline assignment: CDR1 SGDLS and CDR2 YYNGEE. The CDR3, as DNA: TGTGCCAGCAGCGTAGTAGCCCGTGGGAGCTCCTACGAGCAGTACTTC. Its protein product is CASSVVARGSSYEQYF. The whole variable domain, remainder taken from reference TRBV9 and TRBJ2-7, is DSGVTQTPKHLITATGQRVTLRCSPRSGDLSVYWYQQSLDQGLQFLIQYYNGEERAKGNILERFSAQQFPDLHSELNLSSLELGDSALYFCASSVVARGSSYEQYFGPGTRLTVT.

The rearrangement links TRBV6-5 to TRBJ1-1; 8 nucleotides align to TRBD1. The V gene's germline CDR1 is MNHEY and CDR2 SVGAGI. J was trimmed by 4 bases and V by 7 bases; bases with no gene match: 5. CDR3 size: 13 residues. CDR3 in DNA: TGTGCCAGCACCAGTACAGGGGGCACTGAAGCTTTCTTT. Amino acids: CASTSTGGTEAFF.

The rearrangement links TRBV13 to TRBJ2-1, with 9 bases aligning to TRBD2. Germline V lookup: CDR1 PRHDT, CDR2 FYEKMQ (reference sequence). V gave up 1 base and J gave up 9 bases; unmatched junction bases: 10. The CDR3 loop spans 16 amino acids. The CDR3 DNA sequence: TGTGCCAGCAGCTTAGAACTAGCGGGTTTCATCGGTGAGCAGTTCTTC. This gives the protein CASSLELAGFIGEQFF.

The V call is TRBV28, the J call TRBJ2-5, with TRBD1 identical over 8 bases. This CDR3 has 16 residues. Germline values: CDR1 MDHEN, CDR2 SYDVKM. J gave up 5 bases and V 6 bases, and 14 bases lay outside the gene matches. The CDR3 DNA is TGTGCCAGCAGATCGCCGGGACAGGCAGGTCCGGAGACCCAGTACTTC. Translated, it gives CASRSPGQAGPETQYF.

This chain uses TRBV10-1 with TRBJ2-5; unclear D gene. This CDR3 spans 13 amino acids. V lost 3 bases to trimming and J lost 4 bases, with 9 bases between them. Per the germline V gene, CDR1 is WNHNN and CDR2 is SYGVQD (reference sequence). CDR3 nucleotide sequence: TGCGCCAGCAGTGATTCTGGTAGAGAGACCCAGTACTTC. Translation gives CASSDSGRETQYF.

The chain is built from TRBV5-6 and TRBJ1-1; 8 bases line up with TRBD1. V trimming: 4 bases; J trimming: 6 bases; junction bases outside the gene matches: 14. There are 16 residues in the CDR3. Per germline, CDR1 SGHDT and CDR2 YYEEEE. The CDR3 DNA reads TGTGCCAGCAGCGATACACTCCGCCGGGACAGGCCTGAAGCTTTCTTT. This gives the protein CASSDTLRRDRPEAFF.

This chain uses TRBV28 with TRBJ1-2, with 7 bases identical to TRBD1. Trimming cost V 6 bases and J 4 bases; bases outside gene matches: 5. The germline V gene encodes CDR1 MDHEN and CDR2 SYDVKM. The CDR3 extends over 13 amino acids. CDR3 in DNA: TGTGCCAGCAGCCCCCGGGACAGCTATGGCTACACCTTC. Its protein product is CASSPRDSYGYTF.

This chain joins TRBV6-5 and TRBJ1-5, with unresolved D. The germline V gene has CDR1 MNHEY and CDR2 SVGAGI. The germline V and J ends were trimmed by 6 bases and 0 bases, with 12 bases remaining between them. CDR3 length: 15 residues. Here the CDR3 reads CASSPRHDSNQPQHF. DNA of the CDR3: TGTGCCAGCAGCCCCAGACACGATAGCAATCAGCCCCAGCATTTT.

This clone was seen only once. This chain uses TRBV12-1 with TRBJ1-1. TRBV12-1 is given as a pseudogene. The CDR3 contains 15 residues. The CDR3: CASSLPGRYGTEAFF. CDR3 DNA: TGTGCCAGCAGCCTCCCTGGGAGGTACGGGACTGAAGCTTTCTTT.

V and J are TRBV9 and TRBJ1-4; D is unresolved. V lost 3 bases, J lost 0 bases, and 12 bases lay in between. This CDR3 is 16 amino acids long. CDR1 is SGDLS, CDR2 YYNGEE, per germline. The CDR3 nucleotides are TGTGCCAGCAGCGACCCCCCCGGGACAACTAATGAAAAACTGTTTTTT. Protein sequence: CASSDPPGTTNEKLFF.

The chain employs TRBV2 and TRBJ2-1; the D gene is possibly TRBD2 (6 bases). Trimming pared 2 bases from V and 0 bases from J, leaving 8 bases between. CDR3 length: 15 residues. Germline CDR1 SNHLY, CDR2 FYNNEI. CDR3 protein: CASSEKAGSYNEQFF. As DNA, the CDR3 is TGTGCCAGCAGTGAAAAAGCGGGCTCCTACAATGAGCAGTTCTTC.

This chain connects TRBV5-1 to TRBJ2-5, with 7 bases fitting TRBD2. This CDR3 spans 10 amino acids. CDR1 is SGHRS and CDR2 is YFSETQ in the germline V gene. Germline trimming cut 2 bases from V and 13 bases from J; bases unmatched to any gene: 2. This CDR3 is CASSLKRGYF. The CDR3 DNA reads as TGCGCCAGCAGCTTAAAGCGGGGGTACTTC.

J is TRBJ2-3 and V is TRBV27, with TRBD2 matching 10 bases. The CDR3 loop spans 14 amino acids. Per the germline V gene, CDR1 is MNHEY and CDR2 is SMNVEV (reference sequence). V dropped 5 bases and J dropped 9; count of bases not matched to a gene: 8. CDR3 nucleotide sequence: TGTGCCAGCAGTCTAAGCGGGAGGGGGGGGACGCAGTATTTT. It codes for CASSLSGRGGTQYF.

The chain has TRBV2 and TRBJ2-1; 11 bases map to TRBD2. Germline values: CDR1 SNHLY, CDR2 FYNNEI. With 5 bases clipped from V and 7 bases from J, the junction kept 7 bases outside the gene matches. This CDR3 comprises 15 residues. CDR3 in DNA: TGTGCCAGCAGTCTTGGACTAGCGGGTGGAAATGAGCAGTTCTTC. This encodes CASSLGLAGGNEQFF.

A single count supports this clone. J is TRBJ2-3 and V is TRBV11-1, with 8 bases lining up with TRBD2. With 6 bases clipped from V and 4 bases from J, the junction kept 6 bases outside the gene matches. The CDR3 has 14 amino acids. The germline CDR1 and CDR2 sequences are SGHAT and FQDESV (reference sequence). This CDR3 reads CASSSGTEADTQYF. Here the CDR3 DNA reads TGTGCCAGCAGTAGCGGGACGGAGGCAGATACGCAGTATTTT.

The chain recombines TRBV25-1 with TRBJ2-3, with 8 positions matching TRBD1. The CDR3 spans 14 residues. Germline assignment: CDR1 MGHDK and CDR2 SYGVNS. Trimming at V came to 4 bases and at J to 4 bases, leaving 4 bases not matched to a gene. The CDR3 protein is CASSARGRADTQYF. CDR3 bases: TGTGCCAGCAGTGCCAGGGGGCGGGCAGATACGCAGTATTTT.

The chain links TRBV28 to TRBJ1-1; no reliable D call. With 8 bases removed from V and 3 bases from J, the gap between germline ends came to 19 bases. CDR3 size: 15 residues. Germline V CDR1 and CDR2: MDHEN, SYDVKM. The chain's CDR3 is CASVWMRARDTEAFF. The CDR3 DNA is TGTGCCAGCGTATGGATGCGGGCCAGAGACACTGAAGCTTTCTTT.

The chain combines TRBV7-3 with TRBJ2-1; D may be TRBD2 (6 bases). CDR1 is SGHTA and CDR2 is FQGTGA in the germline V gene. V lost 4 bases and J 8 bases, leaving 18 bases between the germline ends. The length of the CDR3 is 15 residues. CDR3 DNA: TGTGCCAGCAGCTCCTCCGGCGGGATTAGTTATGAGCAGTTCTTC. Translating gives CASSSSGGISYEQFF.

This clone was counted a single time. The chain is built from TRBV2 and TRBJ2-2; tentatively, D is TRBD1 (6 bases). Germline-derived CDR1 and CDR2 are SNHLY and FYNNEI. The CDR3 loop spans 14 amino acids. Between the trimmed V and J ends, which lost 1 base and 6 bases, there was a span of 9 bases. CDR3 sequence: CASSEGRGAGELFF. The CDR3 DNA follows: TGTGCCAGCAGTGAAGGCAGGGGCGCCGGGGAGCTGTTTTTT.

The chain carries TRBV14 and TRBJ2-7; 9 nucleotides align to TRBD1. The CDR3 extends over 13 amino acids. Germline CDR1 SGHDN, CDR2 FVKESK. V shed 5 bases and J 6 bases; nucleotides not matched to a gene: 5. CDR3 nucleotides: TGTGCCAGCAGCGCACCGGACAGGGGCGAGCAGTACTTC. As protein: CASSAPDRGEQYF.

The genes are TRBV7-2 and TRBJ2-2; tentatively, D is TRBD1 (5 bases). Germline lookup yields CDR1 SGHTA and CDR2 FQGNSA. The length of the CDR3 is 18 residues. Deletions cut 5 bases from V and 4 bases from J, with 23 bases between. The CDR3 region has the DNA TGTGCCAGCAGCCGCATAGACCTTGTGGGGCGCGGCACCGGGGAGCTGTTTTTT. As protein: CASSRIDLVGRGTGELFF.

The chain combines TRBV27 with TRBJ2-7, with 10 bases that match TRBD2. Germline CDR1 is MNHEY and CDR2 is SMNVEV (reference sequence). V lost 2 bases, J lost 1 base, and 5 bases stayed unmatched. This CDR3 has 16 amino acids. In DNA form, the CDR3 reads TGTGCCAGCAGTTTACAAGTAGCGGGAGGATCCTACGAGCAGTACTTC. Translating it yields CASSLQVAGGSYEQYF.

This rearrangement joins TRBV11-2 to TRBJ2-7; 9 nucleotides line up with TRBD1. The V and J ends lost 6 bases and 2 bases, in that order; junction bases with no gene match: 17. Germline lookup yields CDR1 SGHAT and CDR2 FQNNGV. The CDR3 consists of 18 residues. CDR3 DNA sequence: TGTGCCAGCAGTCCCCGCTCTGCTTCCACAGGGGGCACCTACGAGCAGTACTTC. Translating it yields CASSPRSASTGGTYEQYF.

CDR3 sequence (DNA): TGTGCCAGCAGCCCCCCCCGGGGGGAGCGCACAGATACGCAGTATTTT. Its translation is CASSPPRGERTDTQYF. The chain combines TRBV7-9 with TRBJ2-3; 7 nucleotides align to TRBD2. Per the germline V gene, CDR1 is SEHNR and CDR2 is FQNEAQ (reference sequence). CDR3 length: 16 amino acids. The V gene end was trimmed by 5 bases and the J gene end by 1 base; junction bases not matched to a gene: 9.

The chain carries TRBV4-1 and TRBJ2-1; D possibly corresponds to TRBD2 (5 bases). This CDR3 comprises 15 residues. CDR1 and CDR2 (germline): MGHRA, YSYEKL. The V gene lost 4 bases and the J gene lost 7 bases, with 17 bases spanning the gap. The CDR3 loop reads CASSPLGLGTNEQFF. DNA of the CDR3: TGCGCCAGCAGCCCACTCGGACTGGGAACAAATGAGCAGTTCTTC.

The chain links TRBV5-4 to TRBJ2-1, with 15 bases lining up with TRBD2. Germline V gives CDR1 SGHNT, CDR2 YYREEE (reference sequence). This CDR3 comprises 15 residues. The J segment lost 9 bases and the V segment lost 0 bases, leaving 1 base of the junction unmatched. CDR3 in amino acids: CASSLGTSGRGEQFF. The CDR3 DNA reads TGTGCCAGCAGCTTGGGGACTAGCGGGAGGGGTGAGCAGTTCTTC.

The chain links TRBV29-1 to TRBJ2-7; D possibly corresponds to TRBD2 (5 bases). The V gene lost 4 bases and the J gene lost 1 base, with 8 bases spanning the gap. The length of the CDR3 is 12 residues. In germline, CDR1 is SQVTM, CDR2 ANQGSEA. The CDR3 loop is CSVGGLSYEQYF. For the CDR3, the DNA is TGCAGCGTTGGAGGACTTTCCTACGAGCAGTACTTC.

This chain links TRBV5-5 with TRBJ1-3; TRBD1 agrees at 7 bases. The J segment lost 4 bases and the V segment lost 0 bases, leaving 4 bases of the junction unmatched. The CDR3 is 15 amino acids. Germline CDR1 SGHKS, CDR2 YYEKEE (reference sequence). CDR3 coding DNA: TGTGCCAGCAGCTTGGACAGGGGTTTCGGAAACACCATATATTTT. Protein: CASSLDRGFGNTIYF.